The 16 T cell receptor beta chains below all came from one sample that was sequenced in a study of Ad26.COV2.S vaccination and SARS-CoV-2 variants (dated by TCRdb to 2020 to 2023). In the paper's terms, the treatment or condition label means: over 15 received Ad26.COV2.S at low or high dose, single or two shots; about 5 received placebo; per-sample allocation not given. For vaccine and placebo recipients, the sequenced repertoires came from samples collected on day 63 after the first injection. Preparation of the library involved the immunoSEQ multiplex PCR assay. The clones in this table, taken by TCRdb from immuneACCESS, are in-frame only. Not every clone is retained; where verified, under half of the shortfall comes from an unresolved V gene, and the cause of the rest is unknown. The sample table shows 510,000 or so clones, and around nine tenths are seen once. The ten top clones hold around 13% of the sample.

The starting material was peripheral blood, obtained in a trial of Ad26.COV2.S vaccine versus placebo. These receptors all stem from a person aged 18-65 years who received the Ad26.COV2.S COVID-19 vaccine or a placebo.

The V and J genes are TRBV9 and TRBJ1-2; 7 nucleotides match TRBD1. There are 14 residues in the CDR3. V shed 4 bases and J 4 bases; nucleotides not matched to a gene: 7. Germline values: CDR1 SGDLS, CDR2 YYNGEE. The CDR3 bases are TGTGCCAGCAGCCCACAGACAGGGCCCTATGGCTACACCTTC. Protein sequence: CASSPQTGPYGYTF.

This clone showed up just once. The chain uses TRBV29-1 and TRBJ2-7, with D perhaps assigned TRBD1 or TRBD2 (5 bases each). Germline CDR1 and CDR2: SQVTM and ANQGSEA. With 6 bases removed from V and 5 bases from J, the gap between germline ends came to 14 bases. CDR3 length: 12 residues. CDR3 sequence reads: CSVRALGDEQYF. The CDR3 region has the DNA TGCAGCGTCAGGGCCCTCGGGGACGAGCAGTACTTC.

The chain carries TRBV5-4 and TRBJ2-3, with D perhaps given as TRBD1 or TRBD2 (6 bases each). The germline CDR1 and CDR2 sequences are SGHNT and YYREEE (reference sequence). Trimming removed 4 bases from V and 4 bases from J, with 16 bases in between. The CDR3 spans 15 residues. CDR3 amino acids: CASSPHRGPPDTQYF. The CDR3 coding sequence is TGTGCCAGCAGCCCACATCGGGGGCCCCCAGATACGCAGTATTTT. Full variable domain (rest looked up from reference TRBV5-4 and TRBJ2-3): ETGVTQSPTHLIKTRGQQVTLRCSSQSGHNTVSWYQQALGQGPQFIFQYYREEENGRGNFPPRFSGLQFPNYSSELNVNALELDDSALYLCASSPHRGPPDTQYFGPGTRLTVL.

The chain recombines TRBV30 with TRBJ1-5; D possibly corresponds to TRBD1 (6 bases). CDR3 size: 15 residues. Germline CDR1 GTSNPN, CDR2 SVGIG (reference sequence). Trimming took 5 bases from V and 1 from J, leaving 15 bases between them. Here the CDR3 reads CAWGDGQGSNQPQHF. The CDR3 DNA is TGTGCCTGGGGGGATGGGCAGGGGAGCAATCAGCCCCAGCATTTT.

This rearrangement joins TRBV4-3 to TRBJ2-5; 13 bases map to TRBD2. With 1 base clipped from V and 2 bases from J, the junction kept 7 bases outside the gene matches. This CDR3 contains 18 residues. Looked up from germline, CDR1 is LGHNA and CDR2 is YSLEER. Here the CDR3 DNA reads TGCGCCAGCAGCCAAGGGACTAGCGGGAGTGTGGGGCAAGAGACCCAGTACTTC. This sequence encodes CASSQGTSGSVGQETQYF.

This clone appeared a single time. The chain carries TRBV19 and TRBJ2-3; 9 bases are shared with TRBD1. V was clipped by 5 bases and J by 6 bases; unmatched bases: 6. Germline-derived CDR1 and CDR2 are LNHDA and SQIVND (reference sequence). This CDR3 contains 14 residues. In nucleotides, the CDR3 is TGTGCCAGTAGTCGGGGACAGGGCTACGATACGCAGTATTTT. The encoded protein is CASSRGQGYDTQYF.

This clone was seen more than once but under ten times. This chain links TRBV6-1 with TRBJ1-6, with unresolved D. Trimming shortened V by 2 bases and J by 7 bases, and 9 bases separated the two germline ends. This CDR3 spans 14 amino acids. CDR1 MNHNS and CDR2 SASEGT come from the germline V gene. The CDR3 spells CASSENIGNSPLHF. In DNA form, the CDR3 reads TGTGCCAGCAGTGAAAATATCGGGAATTCACCCCTCCACTTT.

The chain combines TRBV5-1 with TRBJ2-1, with D perhaps matching TRBD1 (6 bases). Trimming cost V 2 bases and J 0 bases, with 18 bases left between them. This CDR3 comprises 18 residues. CDR1 is SGHRS and CDR2 is YFSETQ in the germline V gene. Here the CDR3 reads CASSFGLMTGDSYNEQFF. The CDR3 DNA reads TGCGCCAGCAGCTTTGGATTAATGACAGGAGACTCCTACAATGAGCAGTTCTTC.

The V call is TRBV27, the J call TRBJ1-2; 7 bases align to TRBD1. V trimming: 2 bases; J trimming: 5 bases; junction bases outside the gene matches: 14. CDR3 length equals 17 residues. Germline lookup yields CDR1 MNHEY and CDR2 SMNVEV (reference sequence). The CDR3 region has the DNA TGTGCCAGCAGTTTAAAAGGGGGCGCATTGGTCGGGTATGGCTACACCTTC. This encodes CASSLKGGALVGYGYTF.

There are a few counts of this clone. This rearrangement joins TRBV12-2 to TRBJ2-7; the table's D call of TRBD2 was not tested on the DNA. TRBV12-2 is a pseudogene locus. The length of the CDR3 is 14 residues. CDR3 protein: CASRLCGGASVQYF. The CDR3 coding sequence is TGTGCAAGTCGCTTATGTGGGGGGGCGAGTGTCCAGTACTTC.

This rearrangement joins TRBV10-3 to TRBJ1-1; TRBD1 might be the D (6 bases). Germline V lookup: CDR1 ENHRY, CDR2 SYGVKD. The CDR3 length is 14 residues. The ends were cut back, 6 bases at V and 1 base at J, with 12 bases in the middle. For the CDR3, the DNA is TGTGCCATCAGGAACAGGGATACGAACACTGAAGCTTTCTTT. It yields the protein CAIRNRDTNTEAFF.

This chain uses TRBV5-1 with TRBJ2-3; 7 nucleotides match TRBD2. Germline CDR1 and CDR2: SGHRS and YFSETQ. V lost 2 bases to trimming and J lost 0 bases; unmatched junction nucleotides: 3. CDR3 size: 15 residues. The CDR3 loop is CASSFSGVSTDTQYF. The DNA for the CDR3 is TGCGCCAGCAGCTTCAGCGGGGTGAGCACAGATACGCAGTATTTT. Drawing the rest from reference TRBV5-1 and TRBJ2-3, the complete variable domain is KAGVTQTPRYLIKTRGQQVTLSCSPISGHRSVSWYQQTPGQGLQFLFEYFSETQRNKGNFPGRFSGRQFSNSRSEMNVSTLELGDSALYLCASSFSGVSTDTQYFGPGTRLTVL.

The rearrangement joins TRBV18 to TRBJ2-7; 8 bases are shared with TRBD2. The CDR3 length is 15 residues. Germline V gene sequence: CDR1 KGHSH, CDR2 LQKENI. J lost 5 bases, V lost 0 bases, and 6 bases had no gene match. CDR3 sequence: CASSPPSSGSNEQYF. CDR3 nucleotide sequence: TGTGCCAGCTCACCACCGTCAAGCGGGAGCAACGAGCAGTACTTC.

The chain uses TRBV2 and TRBJ1-1; no reliable D call. V gave up 7 bases and J gave up 1 base, with 13 bases separating them. There are 14 residues in the CDR3. CDR1 is SNHLY and CDR2 is FYNNEI in the germline V gene. DNA for the CDR3: TGTGCCAGCACGAAGATCGACCCGAACACTGAAGCTTTCTTT. Its protein is CASTKIDPNTEAFF.

The V and J genes are TRBV9 and TRBJ1-3; D remains ambiguous. Between the trimmed V and J ends, which lost 4 bases and 0 bases, there was a span of 11 bases. This CDR3 has 15 residues. The germline gives CDR1 SGDLS, CDR2 YYNGEE. CDR3 DNA: TGTGCCAGCAGCTCCCCGGGAGTCTCTGGAAACACCATATATTTT. As protein: CASSSPGVSGNTIYF.

The chain couples TRBV30 to TRBJ2-7; D may be TRBD1 (6 bases). Trimming cost V 4 bases and J 6 bases, with 10 bases left between them. CDR3 length: 11 residues. Germline assignment: CDR1 GTSNPN and CDR2 SVGIG (reference sequence). CDR3 region: CAWTEGVEQYF. The CDR3 nucleotides read TGTGCCTGGACAGAGGGGGTCGAGCAGTACTTC.